This T cell receptor (beta chain) was sequenced in a study of T cells in Graves' hyperthyroidism and ophthalmopathy (dated by TCRdb to the late 2010s). About the full investigation: Peripheral blood was sampled at the time of initial diagnosis, prior to any treatment. Prospective prediction of ophthalmopathy was tested in an independent validation cohort of 18 hyperthyroidism patients and 15 to 17 patients who later progressed to ophthalmopathy. In addition, the study compared T-cell repertoires in thyroid tissue and in blood from six Graves' hyperthyroidism patients. TCR V-J signatures able to tell the groups apart were searched for in a discovery cohort of 90 to 100 patients, of whom 40 to 45 had Graves' ophthalmopathy and 57 had stable Graves' hyperthyroidism. Once sampling was done, hyperthyroidism patients were given methimazole at a starting dose of 30 mg daily, whereas ophthalmopathy patients were given high-dose intravenous methylprednisolone. The paper reports TCR Vbeta CDR3 sequencing of over 130 peripheral blood samples: 40 or so ophthalmopathy, under 80 hyperthyroidism and around 17 progressor patients. The 100 or so discovery patients were randomly split 7:3 into training and test sets.

TCR beta CDR3 regions were amplified from RNA transcripts. The TCR CDR3 was subjected to a first round of RT-PCR using the HTBI primer set and the Qiagen OneStep RT-PCR kit. Libraries were constructed in a second round of multiplex PCR, after which size selection and purification were performed. Sequencing of the libraries was done on an Illumina HiSeq2000 using paired-end 100 bp reads. The study's own analysis went as follows. Raw data were processed with SOAPnuke, discarding reads with adapters, uncalled bases, mean Phred below 15, or no exact constant-primer or identifier match. High-quality paired reads were merged with COPE v1.2.5, and unique nucleotide sequences were defined as clonotypes. MiTCR v1.1 was used to align clonotypes to the IMGT TRBV, TRBD and TRBJ reference segments. Only V-J combinations with frequency above 0.0001, covering about 99% of repertoires, were analysed. A TCS score was defined as the ratio of F50 (clonal expansion) to E x V (chaos), with BLOSUM62-based TCRdist applied between CDR3 peptides within each V-J. Welch's t-statistics and random forest reduced roughly 540 V-J features to 13, which were used in a naive Bayes classifier (R e1071). Using fastp trimming at Q25 and MiXCR clonotype assembly, TCRdb reanalyzed the public sequencing data and kept in-frame beta chains. Rows with one shared CDR3 protein collapse into an entry with the most common genes and DNA. The authors' filters were not applied to this entry. For this sample the table gives 300,000 or so distinct CDR3 sequences, of which approximately 22% were detected only once. Roughly 52% of the sample is held by the ten biggest clonotypes.

There are many counts of this clonotype. The specificity of this receptor is unknown. No base quality values were provided; no much bigger clone lies one nucleotide off. General study outcomes and caveats: During validation, the model predicted progression to ophthalmopathy a median of approximately 6 months ahead of onset, with almost 71% sensitivity and 72.22% specificity. A model built on a 13 V-J signature distinguished ophthalmopathy from stable hyperthyroidism, reaching roughly 88% sensitivity and about 81% specificity in cross-validation and 80%/75% in testing. No statistical method was used to set the sample size in advance, and investigators knew the group allocation. Blood samples also contained most of the expanded thyroid clonotypes (frequency above 0.001), which suggests that blood repertoires may reflect thyroid immune responses.

Stable Graves' hyperthyroidism was defined as no progression to ophthalmopathy during 18 months of follow-up. The hyperthyroidism patients were between 18 and 65 years old and newly diagnosed, with a disease duration of less than 2 months. Any patient with an uncontrolled infection, another autoimmune disease, pregnancy or lactation was excluded. Diagnoses relied on clinical symptoms, serum thyroxine and TRAb, thyroid ultrasound and orbital computed tomography. Ficoll-Paque density gradient centrifugation was used to isolate PBMCs from approximately 10 ml of fresh peripheral blood. Total RNA was extracted using Trizol reagent, and RNA quality was assessed on an Agilent 2100 Bioanalyzer. Reading the germline V gene (reference sequence) gives CDR1 LNHNV and CDR2 YYDKDF. Trimmed from V: 0 bases; trimmed from J: 4 bases; junction bases lacking a gene match: 9. The CDR3 runs 17 residues from the cysteine to the phenylalanine. The kept DNA is CDR3 alone, 51 bases in frame from the first base.

Recombination linked TRBV15 to TRBJ2-3; TRBD2 aligns with 8 central bases. This clonotype was sampled from a woman aged 45-65 years with Graves' hyperthyroidism. Material: blood. For the CDR3, the sequence is CATSRDPRRTSSDTQYF. The DNA sequence is as follows: TGTGCCACCAGCAGAGATCCCCGAAGGACTAGCTCAGATACGCAGTATTTT.